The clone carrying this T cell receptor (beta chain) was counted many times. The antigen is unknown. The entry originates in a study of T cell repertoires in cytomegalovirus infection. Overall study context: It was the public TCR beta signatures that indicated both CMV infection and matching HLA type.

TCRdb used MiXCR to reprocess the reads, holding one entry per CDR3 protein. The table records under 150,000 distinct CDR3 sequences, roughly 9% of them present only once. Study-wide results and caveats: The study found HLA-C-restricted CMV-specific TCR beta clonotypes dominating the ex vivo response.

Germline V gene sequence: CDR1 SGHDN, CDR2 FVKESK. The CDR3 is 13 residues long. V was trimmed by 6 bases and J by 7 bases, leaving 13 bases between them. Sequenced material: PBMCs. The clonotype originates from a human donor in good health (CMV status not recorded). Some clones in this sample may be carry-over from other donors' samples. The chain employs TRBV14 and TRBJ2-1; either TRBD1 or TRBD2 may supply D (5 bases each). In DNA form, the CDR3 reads TGTGCCAGCAGGAAGGGGACGGAGAATGAGCAGTTCTTC. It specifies CASRKGTENEQFF.